The 13 T cell receptor beta chains below all came from one sample that was sequenced in a study of blood T cell repertoires in COVID-19. Sequencing used immunoSEQ multiplex PCR; TCRdb keeps in-frame clones, though not all of them. The data show about 150,000 clones, around 80% seen once. The sequencing input was peripheral blood. The receptors were sampled from a woman between 50 and 59 years old with acute or convalescent COVID-19.

Concerning this clone itself: Within the sample, other DNA sequences also encode this same CDR3. The chain carries TRBV18 and TRBJ2-7; the match to TRBD1 covers 9 bases. Trimming cost V 2 bases and J 2 bases; bases outside gene matches: 1. Germline CDR1 and CDR2: KGHSH and LQKENI. The CDR3 totals 14 residues. The CDR3 reads CASSPGTGPYEQYF. CDR3 bases: TGTGCCAGCTCACCAGGGACAGGGCCCTACGAGCAGTACTTC.

CDR3 region: CASSQDLKTGVMNTEAFF. The CDR3, as DNA: TGCGCCAGCAGCCAGGATCTAAAAACAGGGGTGATGAACACTGAAGCTTTCTTT. The V and J genes are TRBV4-3 and TRBJ1-1, with 7 bases fitting TRBD1. V lost 3 bases to trimming and J lost 0 bases; unmatched junction nucleotides: 13. CDR3 length: 18 amino acids. CDR1 is LGHNA, CDR2 YSLEER, per germline.

The chain recombines TRBV24-1 with TRBJ2-7, with TRBD2 matching 13 bases. The trim removed 3 bases at V and 12 bases at J, leaving 16 bases unmatched. CDR1 is KGHDR and CDR2 is SFDVKD in the germline V gene. The CDR3 has 17 residues. The CDR3 DNA follows: TGTGCCACCAGTGATCCCCAGGGCGGGACTAGCGGGGTTAAGCTGTACTTC. The encoded protein is CATSDPQGGTSGVKLYF.

This clone was counted a single time. This chain links TRBV3-1 (or the pseudogene TRBV3-2) with TRBJ1-4; TRBD1 aligns across 7 bases. The junction had 0 bases not matched to a gene; V was cut back by 3 bases and J by 2 bases. This CDR3 contains 14 residues. The V gene's germline CDR1 is LGHDT and CDR2 YNNKEL (reference sequence). The CDR3 loop reads CASSHRGTNEKLFF. The CDR3 DNA reads as TGTGCCAGCAGCCACAGGGGGACTAATGAAAAACTGTTTTTT.

This rearrangement joins TRBV29-1 to TRBJ1-4, with D possibly being TRBD1 (5 bases). This CDR3 contains 13 residues. Germline assignment: CDR1 SQVTM and CDR2 ANQGSEA. Trimming pared 0 bases from V and 7 bases from J, leaving 9 bases between. The DNA for the CDR3 is TGCAGCGTTGAAGAGTCCGGGGGTGAAAAACTGTTTTTT. Residues: CSVEESGGEKLFF. Full variable domain (remainder filled in from reference TRBV29-1 and TRBJ1-4): SAVISQKPSRDICQRGTSLTIQCQVDSQVTMMFWYRQQPGQSLTLIATANQGSEATYESGFVIDKFPISRPNLTFSTLTVSNMSPEDSSIYLCSVEESGGEKLFFGSGTQLSVL.

This clone was seen just once. CDR3 residues: CASKGGGGSYEQYF. CDR3 coding DNA: TGTGCCAGCAAGGGGGGCGGGGGCTCCTACGAGCAGTACTTC. J is TRBJ2-7 and V is TRBV27; a weak D match, TRBD2 (7 bases). Germline V gene sequence: CDR1 MNHEY, CDR2 SMNVEV (reference sequence). V lost 7 bases, J lost 0 bases, and 13 bases lay in between. The CDR3 sequence is 14 residues long.

The chain recombines TRBV19 with TRBJ2-3; D is perhaps TRBD1 (5 bases). The V end was cut by 3 bases, the J end by 0 bases, with 10 bases between. Per germline, CDR1 LNHDA and CDR2 SQIVND (reference sequence). CDR3 size: 15 residues. CDR3 region: CASSIIRASTDTQYF. The CDR3 region has the DNA TGTGCCAGTAGTATTATCAGGGCTAGCACAGATACGCAGTATTTT.

This chain uses TRBV21-1 with TRBJ2-5; TRBD1, the table's D call, lacks a check against the DNA. TRBV21-1 is given as a pseudogene. This CDR3 comprises 15 residues. CDR3 DNA: TGTGCCAGCAGCGTCGGACAGGGCCCTCTTAGGACCCAGTACTTC. As protein: CASSVGQGPLRTQYF.

In DNA form, the CDR3 reads TGTGCCAGCACCTACCCCGTCACAGGGGGGGTCTACGAGCAGTACTTC. Protein sequence: CASTYPVTGGVYEQYF. V and J are TRBV6-6 and TRBJ2-7; maybe TRBD1 (8 bases). This CDR3 region has 16 residues. V was trimmed by 7 bases and J by 3 bases, leaving 22 bases between them. Looked up from germline, CDR1 is MNHNY and CDR2 is SVGAGI (reference sequence).

This clone showed up just once. This chain connects TRBV2 to TRBJ1-4; a possible D gene is TRBD1 (6 bases). CDR3 size: 14 residues. The V end lost 8 bases, the J end lost 0 bases, and 10 bases lay between the germline ends. The germline gives CDR1 SNHLY, CDR2 FYNNEI. CDR3 amino acids: CASQRTATNEKLFF. CDR3 coding DNA: TGTGCCAGCCAAAGGACAGCAACTAATGAAAAACTGTTTTTT.

The chain uses TRBV28 and TRBJ2-7, with 8 positions matching TRBD1. Germline V gene data show CDR1 as MDHEN and CDR2 as SYDVKM. The CDR3 contains 15 residues. Trimming cost V 4 bases and J 3 bases; bases outside gene matches: 8. CDR3: CASSSSAGGIYEQYF. The DNA of the CDR3 is TGTGCCAGCAGTTCGTCGGCAGGGGGCATCTACGAGCAGTACTTC.

The V and J genes are TRBV12-2 and TRBJ1-2; the table's D call of TRBD1 was not tested on the DNA. TRBV12-2 is deemed a pseudogene. This CDR3 spans 13 amino acids. CDR3 DNA sequence: TGTGCAAGTCGCTTGGACAGGGCCTATGGCTACACCTTC. This gives the protein CASRLDRAYGYTF.

The gene calls are TRBV15 and TRBJ2-3; 8 nucleotides line up with TRBD2. Germline V gives CDR1 LNHNV, CDR2 YYDKDF (reference sequence). The V gene end was trimmed by 7 bases and the J gene end by 3 bases; junction bases not matched to a gene: 6. The CDR3 sequence is 14 residues long. The CDR3, as DNA: TGTGCCACCACCAACGGGGGGGCTACAGATACGCAGTATTTT. The encoded protein is CATTNGGATDTQYF.